Listed below are T cell receptor beta chains from one sample, sequenced in a study of blood T cell repertoires in COVID-19. Assay: immunoSEQ multiplex PCR; the TCRdb copy retains only in-frame clones and omits some. Counted here are about 240,000 clones, about 83% occurring once; the ten biggest clones make up around an eighth. The sequenced material came from peripheral blood. The source is a man older than 75 with acute or convalescent COVID-19. The CDR3 runs from the conserved cysteine through the conserved F or W. The D gene is left open where the match is weak. Size tells how often a clone was seen (once, few, many) or the class of an expanded clone, and some rows leave it out.

.	TRBV5-4	15	.	TRBJ2-2	CASRTQGTRTGELFF	TGTGCCAGCAGAACACAGGGGACTAGGACAGGGGAGCTGTTTTTT
.	TRBV18	13	.	TRBJ1-5	CASSPFENQPQHF	TGTGCCAGCTCACCTTTCGAGAATCAGCCCCAGCATTTT
.	TRBV3-1/TRBV3-2	18	.	TRBJ1-1	CASSQEGGLTGGYTEAFF	TGTGCCAGCAGCCAAGAGGGTGGTCTCACTGGGGGCTATACTGAAGCTTTCTTT
TRBD1	TRBV5-1	15	.	TRBJ1-1	CASSLQGALSTEAFF	TGCGCCAGCAGCTTGCAGGGGGCCTTATCGACTGAAGCTTTCTTT
.	TRBV6-5	12	.	TRBJ2-7	CASSTGSREQYF	TGTGCCAGTAGTACAGGGTCGAGGGAGCAGTACTTC
.	TRBV29-1	12	few	TRBJ1-5	CSVHRLNQPQHF	TGCAGCGTTCACCGACTAAATCAGCCCCAGCATTTT
TRBD1	TRBV19	14	.	TRBJ1-6	CASSMTGANSPLHF	TGTGCCAGTAGTATGACAGGGGCTAATTCACCCCTCCACTTT
.	TRBV4-2	14	.	TRBJ1-5	CASSQDPGPQPQHF	TGTGCCAGCAGCCAAGATCCAGGGCCCCAGCCCCAGCATTTT
.	TRBV2	15	.	TRBJ1-3	CASRVGGGYGNTIYF	TGTGCCAGCAGGGTCGGAGGAGGGTATGGAAACACCATATATTTT
TRBD1	TRBV5-1	17	.	TRBJ1-1	CASSLTGRGRLDTEAFF	TGCGCCAGCAGCTTGACGGGCAGGGGGAGATTGGACACTGAAGCTTTCTTT
.	TRBV2	16	.	TRBJ1-1	CASSAEVLYMNTEAFF	TGTGCCAGCAGTGCTGAGGTTCTTTATATGAACACTGAAGCTTTCTTT
.	TRBV27	11	.	TRBJ2-3	CASSSTDTQYF	TGTGCCAGCAGCTCCACAGATACGCAGTATTTT
.	TRBV4-1	16	.	TRBJ1-1	CASSQVGRELNTEAFF	TGCGCCAGCAGCCAAGTGGGACGGGAGTTGAACACTGAAGCTTTCTTT
TRBD1	TRBV15	16	.	TRBJ1-5	CATSRPFDRGNQPQHF	TGTGCCACCAGCAGACCATTTGACAGGGGTAATCAGCCCCAGCATTTT
.	TRBV29-1	14	.	TRBJ2-2	CSVASRGYTGELFF	TGCAGCGTTGCTTCAAGGGGGTACACCGGGGAGCTGTTTTTT
.	TRBV9	15	few	TRBJ2-3	CASSGPGLHTDTQYF	TGTGCCAGCAGCGGGCCGGGACTCCACACAGATACGCAGTATTTT
.	TRBV12-3/TRBV12-4	12	.	TRBJ2-1	CASSQSRNEQFF	TGTGCCAGCAGTCAAAGCCGGAATGAGCAGTTCTTC
.	TRBV28	14	.	TRBJ2-2	CASISGAGTGELFF	TGTGCCAGCATCTCAGGGGCGGGTACCGGGGAGCTGTTTTTT
TRBD1	TRBV11-3	16	once	TRBJ1-1	CASSPGTGGAGTEAFF	TGTGCCAGCAGCCCGGGGACAGGGGGCGCGGGCACTGAAGCTTTCTTT
.	TRBV11-2	14	.	TRBJ1-4	CASSRGVRKEKLFF	TGTGCCAGCAGCCGGGGGGTTAGGAAGGAAAAACTGTTTTTT
.	TRBV6-5	11	.	TRBJ2-4	CASVQSNIQYF	TGTGCCAGCGTCCAATCCAACATTCAGTACTTC
.	TRBV6-6	15	.	TRBJ1-3	CASTVPSGTGNTIYF	TGTGCCAGCACCGTCCCCTCAGGGACTGGAAACACCATATATTTT
.	TRBV11-2	14	.	TRBJ2-3	CASSSDTLTDTQYF	TGTGCCAGCAGCTCGGACACGCTCACAGATACGCAGTATTTT
.	TRBV4-1	17	once	TRBJ1-6	CASSQAPTGLANSPLHF	TGCGCCAGCAGCCAAGCCCCTACAGGATTAGCTAATTCACCCCTCCACTTT
.	TRBV19	15	.	TRBJ2-5	CASSNALGLVETQYF	TGTGCCAGTAGTAACGCATTGGGCCTTGTGGAGACCCAGTACTTC
.	TRBV29-1	10	once	TRBJ2-5	CSPRKETQYF	TGCAGCCCGCGGAAAGAGACCCAGTACTTC